Reported below is one TCR beta chain. The record originates from a study of early T cells in non-severe SARS-CoV-2 infection. In TCRdb, the 5' RACE reads were re-called with MiXCR into one record per CDR3 protein. The sample holds tens of thousands of distinct CDR3 sequences; around a sixth are singletons and the top ten take 5% to 5.5%. Germline-derived CDR1 and CDR2 are MNHNS and SASEGT. Trimming removed 7 bases at V and 4 bases at J, with 13 bases between. This CDR3 is 13 amino acids long. This chain links TRBV6-1 with TRBJ1-1, with D uncertain. Here the sequenced sample was whole blood, taken at baseline. The clonotype was recovered from an adult who was a healthcare worker with PCR-confirmed SARS-CoV-2 infection or an uninfected control (not recorded which). CDR3 sequence (DNA): TGTGCCAGCACCCTCCCGACGTTCACTGAAGCTTTCTTT. Translation: CASTLPTFTEAFF.